Sequencing of this TCR beta chain was carried out in a study of OX40 agonist ivuxolimab in advanced cancers. Whole-study results and caveats: CD4+ and CD8+ blood T cells expanded clonally by week 6 at 0.1 to 3.0 mg/kg. Relative to CD4+, CD8+ T cells held more expanded clones on average.

For this clone: Antigen unknown.

The data were produced by immunoSEQ multiplex PCR, yet TCRdb's version contains in-frame clones alone and is incomplete. The top ten clones hold around 14% of a sample with approximately 45,000 clones, around 88% of them seen once. The germline V and J ends were trimmed by 1 base and 8 bases, with 14 bases remaining between them. Germline V gene lookup returns CDR1 LGHNA and CDR2 YNFKEQ. CDR3 length equals 14 residues. The material was CD4+ or CD8+ T cells sorted from blood, obtained in a trial of the OX40 agonist ivuxolimab. This sequence was found in an adult with an advanced solid tumor such as melanoma, head and neck, liver or kidney cancer. The V gene is TRBV4-2, the J gene TRBJ1-1; D gene uncertain. The CDR3 DNA reads TGTGCCAGCAGCCAAGGGGCGGCAGCGTTCGAAGCTTTCTTT. This translates into CASSQGAAAFEAFF.